One sample yielded the 24 T cell receptor beta chains listed below, sequenced in a study of Graves' ophthalmopathy and Graves' hyperthyroidism. Investigators amplified TCR beta CDR3 regions from RNA transcripts. HTBI primers served in a first-round RT-PCR, which a second-round multiplex PCR followed. TCRdb processed the multiplex PCR reads anew with MiXCR; each CDR3 protein has one entry. The sample gives around 600,000 distinct CDR3 sequences, just over 40% of which show up once; roughly 3% is in the top ten. Source material: peripheral blood. The origin of the receptors is an adult man with Graves' ophthalmopathy.

This clonotype has just a few counts. At one end, the junction sequence differs from germline, possibly due to a read error. This chain connects TRBV10-3 to TRBJ2-5; the match to TRBD2 covers 10 bases. Germline values: CDR1 ENHRY, CDR2 SYGVKD. The CDR3 runs 17 residues. CDR3 coding DNA: TGTGCCAGCAGTCCGCCACCAGCGGGGGGGGTTCAAGAGACCCAGTACTTC. Translation gives CASSPPPAGGVQETQYF.

At least ten counts were recorded for this clonotype. The V and J genes are TRBV11-2 and TRBJ1-1; no firm D call. The CDR3 has 15 residues. CDR1 SGHAT and CDR2 FQNNGV come from the germline V gene. Trimming pared 5 bases from V and 4 bases from J, leaving 17 bases between. Written as DNA, the CDR3 is TGTGCCAGCAGCGAAGAGGTGTGGGGAGGCACTGAAGCTTTCTTT. It codes for CASSEEVWGGTEAFF.

This clonotype was detected many times. The junction does not match germline at one end; this may be a read error. This chain uses TRBV7-7 with TRBJ2-5; tentatively, D is TRBD1 or TRBD2 (5 bases each). Germline values: CDR1 SSHAT, CDR2 FNYEAQ (reference sequence). CDR3 length: 15 residues. CDR3 nucleotide sequence: TGTGCTAGCAGCTTAGCGACTACAGGTGGAGAGACCCAGTACTTC. Its translation is CASSLATTGGETQYF.

The chain recombines TRBV10-3 with TRBJ2-6; D may be TRBD2 (5 bases). Germline V gives CDR1 ENHRY, CDR2 SYGVKD. The CDR3 runs to 15 residues. V lost 4 bases to trimming and J lost 8 bases, with 15 bases between them. CDR3 nucleotide sequence: TGTGCCATCAGTGCCTTGTTTACGGGGTCCAACGTCCTGACTTTC. It yields the protein CAISALFTGSNVLTF.

The rearrangement links TRBV29-1 to TRBJ1-1; D is unclear. Trimming left V 8 bases short and J 10 bases short, with 11 bases between. In germline, CDR1 is SQVTM, CDR2 ANQGSEA. There are 9 residues in the CDR3. CDR3 nucleotides: TGCAGCTTAAGACGCGTAGCTTTCTTT. This encodes CSLRRVAFF.

The chain links TRBV6-1 to TRBJ2-7; D perhaps matches TRBD1 (6 bases). This CDR3 is 15 amino acids long. V was clipped by 3 bases and J by 6 bases, with 18 bases between them. From germline, CDR1 is MNHNS and CDR2 SASEGT. CDR3 region: CASSEAIQGRLEQYF. Written as DNA, the CDR3 is TGTGCCAGCAGTGAGGCTATTCAGGGGCGACTCGAGCAGTACTTC.

This clonotype was observed at least ten times. J is TRBJ2-7 and V is TRBV6-6; tentative D call: TRBD1 (6 bases). The CDR3 is 13 residues long. Germline CDR1 and CDR2: MNHNY and SVGAGI (reference sequence). V lost 3 bases, J lost 4 bases, and 10 bases lay in between. CDR3 DNA sequence: TGTGCCAGCAGTTATGTCGGACAGTACGAGCAGTACTTC. This codes for CASSYVGQYEQYF.

The chain carries TRBV7-6 and TRBJ2-7; a weak D match, TRBD2 (5 bases). The CDR3 spans 13 residues. Germline loops: CDR1 SGHVS, CDR2 FNYEAQ. Trimming removed 3 bases from V and 5 bases from J, with 11 bases in between. The CDR3 DNA follows: TGTGCCAGCAGCTTGGACCTCGGGAACGAGCAGTACTTC. Protein sequence: CASSLDLGNEQYF.

This clonotype turned up a few times. CDR3 bases: TGCGCCAGCAGCCAAGATATGGGGTTGGAGCCCCAGCATTTT. Amino acid sequence: CASSQDMGLEPQHF. The chain couples TRBV4-3 to TRBJ1-5; D unclear. The germline CDR1 and CDR2 sequences are LGHNA and YSLEER. The CDR3 spans 14 residues. The V and J ends lost 0 bases and 8 bases respectively, with 11 bases between them.

This chain links TRBV7-1 with TRBJ2-5, with 8 positions matching TRBD1. TRBV7-1 is placed among ORFs of uncertain function. The length of the CDR3 is 16 residues. J gave up 4 bases and V 6 bases, and 13 bases lay outside the gene matches. CDR3 sequence (DNA): TGTGCCAGCAGATCAAAAATTTCCGGACAGGGAGAGACCCAGTACTTC. Protein product: CASRSKISGQGETQYF.

This chain uses TRBV11-3 with TRBJ2-7; TRBD2 agrees at 7 bases. CDR1 is SGHNT, CDR2 YENEEA, per germline. V lost 1 base and J lost 3; bases outside the gene matches: 6. This CDR3 region has 15 residues. The DNA for the CDR3 is TGTGCCAGCAGCTTAGTATGGAGGGAGGGCTACGAGCAGTACTTC. Translating gives CASSLVWREGYEQYF.

The table lists this clonotype with many counts. The chain uses TRBV19 and TRBJ2-7, with D possibly matching TRBD1 (6 bases). V was trimmed by 6 bases and J by 3 bases, leaving 18 bases between them. The CDR3 totals 15 residues. Germline CDR1 reads LNHDA; CDR2 reads SQIVND (reference sequence). CDR3 in DNA: TGTGCCAGTAGCCCCAAGGGGCAGGGGCGCTACGAGCAGTACTTC. Translated: CASSPKGQGRYEQYF.

A single count supports this clonotype. The chain combines TRBV12-3 or TRBV12-4 with TRBJ2-2; D is perhaps TRBD1 (6 bases). The CDR3 is made up of 15 amino acids. Between the trimmed V and J ends, which lost 3 bases and 6 bases, there was a span of 14 bases. CDR3: CASSFTGNSAGELFF. As DNA, the CDR3 is TGTGCCAGCAGTTTTACAGGGAACTCTGCCGGGGAGCTGTTTTTT.

This rearrangement joins TRBV5-7 to TRBJ2-7; no reliable D call. TRBV5-7 has ORF status, its function being uncertain. Trimming shortened V by 5 bases and J by 2 bases, and 17 bases separated the two germline ends. This CDR3 comprises 15 residues. CDR3 in DNA: TGTGCCAGCAGTCCTAATACTGGAGCTGCCTACGAGCAGTACTTC. Translating it yields CASSPNTGAAYEQYF.

This clonotype was found many times. The chain has TRBV19 and TRBJ1-2; 12 bases map to TRBD1. Germline V gene sequence: CDR1 LNHDA, CDR2 SQIVND (reference sequence). V was pared by 8 bases and J by 7 bases, with 5 bases of the junction left unmatched. This CDR3 is built from 13 residues. The CDR3 sequence is CASWDRGLRGYTF. The CDR3, as DNA: TGTGCCAGTTGGGACAGGGGGCTTCGTGGCTACACCTTC. Combining the CDR3 with reference TRBV19 and TRBJ1-2 gives the whole variable domain DGGITQSPKYLFRKEGQNVTLSCEQNLNHDAMYWYRQDPGQGLRLIYYSQIVNDFQKGDIAEGYSVSREKKESFPLTVTSAQKNPTAFYLCASWDRGLRGYTFGSGTRLTVV.

As to this clonotype: Because the CDR3 is missing its conserved closing phenylalanine or tryptophan, this is likely a read error. Because the CDR3's place on the DNA is in doubt, the DNA is left out and the CDR3 is given as listed by TCRdb. CDR3 region: CASSLGTRGTTDTQMS. The J gene is TRBJ2-3, the V gene TRBV7-9; the D call of TRBD1 is as the table states it, not checked on the DNA. CDR1 is SEHNR and CDR2 is FQNEAQ in the germline V gene (reference sequence). Termini included, the CDR3 measures 16 amino acids.

This clonotype was recorded many times. The chain combines TRBV9 with TRBJ2-7; the D gene is possibly TRBD1 (6 bases). V lost 7 bases, J lost 6 bases, and 14 bases lay in between. CDR3 length: 12 amino acids. Germline V gene data show CDR1 as SGDLS and CDR2 as YYNGEE. This CDR3 reads CASGTRDGEQYF. Written as DNA, the CDR3 is TGTGCCAGCGGGACACGGGACGGCGAGCAGTACTTC.

CDR3 sequence: CASSRIQGFTEAFF. The DNA of the CDR3 is TGTGCCAGCAGCCGCATACAGGGCTTCACTGAAGCTTTCTTT. This sequence joins TRBV5-6 and TRBJ1-1, with TRBD1 as a possible D gene (6 bases). Trimming took 4 bases from V and 4 from J, leaving 14 bases between them. The germline V gene has CDR1 SGHDT and CDR2 YYEEEE. The CDR3 contains 14 residues.

This clonotype was seen many times. This chain uses TRBV2 with TRBJ1-2; 7 nucleotides agree with TRBD1. Germline lookup yields CDR1 SNHLY and CDR2 FYNNEI. This CDR3 comprises 17 residues. The V and J ends lost 6 bases and 4 bases, in that order; junction bases with no gene match: 17. The CDR3 nucleotides read TGTGCCAGCAGAGGGTTGGGGCGAGGGGGCTTCGGCTATGGCTACACCTTC. Translated, it gives CASRGLGRGGFGYGYTF.

The chain uses TRBV10-3 and TRBJ1-4; 9 bases agree with TRBD1. Losses at the gene ends were 10 bases for V and 6 bases for J; bases not matched to a gene: 12. In germline, CDR1 is ENHRY, CDR2 SYGVKD. The CDR3 has 15 amino acids. The CDR3 nucleotides read TGTGCCAGCAGAAACGAGGGACAGGGTTATGAAAAACTGTTTTTT. Protein product: CASRNEGQGYEKLFF.

This clonotype showed up many times. The rearrangement uses TRBV29-1 and TRBJ1-1; tentatively, D is TRBD1 (5 bases). The germline V and J ends were trimmed by 6 bases and 1 base, with 6 bases remaining between them. Germline V gene data show CDR1 as SQVTM and CDR2 as ANQGSEA. The CDR3 is 11 residues long. CDR3 sequence reads: CSVQGNTEAFF. DNA of the CDR3: TGCAGCGTCCAGGGGAACACTGAAGCTTTCTTT.

A few counts support this clonotype. The V gene is TRBV18, the J gene TRBJ1-6; 8 positions match TRBD1. Per the germline V gene, CDR1 is KGHSH and CDR2 is LQKENI. CDR3 length: 14 amino acids. Trimming cost V 3 bases and J 9 bases; bases outside gene matches: 4. CDR3 sequence: CASSPDRVTSPLHF. CDR3 coding DNA: TGTGCCAGCTCACCGGACAGGGTCACTTCACCCCTCCACTTT.

About this clonotype itself: This may stem from a read error, because a much larger clone lies one nucleotide away. The chain is built from TRBV4-2 and TRBJ2-5, with D unresolved. The CDR3 is 15 amino acids. Germline CDR1 LGHNA, CDR2 YNFKEQ. Trimming removed 4 bases from V and 2 bases from J, with 14 bases in between. The CDR3 here is CASSLGASVQETQYF. CDR3 in DNA: TGTGCCAGCAGCCTCGGCGCGTCGGTACAAGAGACCCAGTACTTC.

The chain couples TRBV19 to TRBJ1-1, with TRBD1 identical over 7 bases. V was clipped by 5 bases and J by 0 bases; unmatched bases: 12. Germline-derived CDR1 and CDR2 are LNHDA and SQIVND (reference sequence). The CDR3 extends over 17 amino acids. CDR3 region: CASSARGQDPMNTEAFF. CDR3 nucleotide sequence: TGTGCCAGTAGTGCCCGAGGACAGGACCCAATGAACACTGAAGCTTTCTTT.